The next 16 T cell receptor beta chains were all read from a single sample in a study of T cell responses to AZD1222 COVID-19 vaccine. Repertoires were generated with immunoSEQ multiplex PCR, while TCRdb's copy carries only in-frame clones and drops some. The sample holds 65,000 to 90,000 clones, less than 90% seen once. The starting material was peripheral blood, obtained on day 0 of AZD1222 vaccination. The origin of the receptors is an adult in good health.

The gene calls are TRBV25-1 and TRBJ1-3, with D unclear. Germline CDR1 reads MGHDK; CDR2 reads SYGVNS. Trimming took off 1 base at V and 4 bases at J, with 17 bases between the two ends. The CDR3 runs 17 residues. For the CDR3, the DNA is TGTGCCAGCAGTGAATTTTTAGGGCGGTCCGGCGGAAACACCATATATTTT. Translation gives CASSEFLGRSGGNTIYF.

The V gene is TRBV2, the J gene TRBJ1-3, with 10 bases fitting TRBD1. This CDR3 is built from 16 residues. Germline trimming cut 4 bases from V and 3 bases from J; bases unmatched to any gene: 6. Germline V gene lookup returns CDR1 SNHLY and CDR2 FYNNEI. The CDR3 is CASSATGGGYGNTIYF. The CDR3 nucleotides are TGTGCCAGCAGTGCGACAGGGGGCGGTTATGGAAACACCATATATTTT. The whole variable domain, filled in from reference TRBV2 and TRBJ1-3, reads EPEVTQTPSHQVTQMGQEVILRCVPISNHLYFYWYRQILGQKVEFLVSFYNNEISEKSEIFDDQFSVERPDGSNFTLKIRSTKLEDSAMYFCASSATGGGYGNTIYFGEGSWLTVV.

CDR3 region: CASSLVAPSSYNSPLHF. CDR3 DNA sequence: TGTGCCAGCAGCTTAGTTGCGCCGAGCTCCTATAATTCACCCCTCCACTTT. This chain joins TRBV7-6 and TRBJ1-6; no clear D. There are 17 residues in the CDR3. Germline V gene lookup returns CDR1 SGHVS and CDR2 FNYEAQ. V gave up 1 base and J gave up 0 bases, with 10 bases separating them.

Note on this clone: One end of the junction does not line up with germline, which may come from a read error. V gene TRBV27 combines with J gene TRBJ2-7; possibly TRBD1 for D (5 bases). This CDR3 comprises 12 residues. CDR1 is MNHEY, CDR2 SMNVEV, per germline (reference sequence). The CDR3: CASSLRGYEQYF. CDR3 bases: TGTGCCAGTAGTTTAAGGGGCTACGAGCAGTACTTC.

About this clone itself: Other nucleotide sequences in the sample specify the same CDR3. V gene TRBV19 combines with J gene TRBJ2-3; possibly TRBD2 for D (6 bases). Germline CDR1 is LNHDA and CDR2 is SQIVND (reference sequence). V was shortened by 6 bases and J by 0 bases, with 10 bases between the two germline ends. The CDR3 runs 14 residues. The CDR3 DNA reads TGTGCCAGTAGCCCGAGCGGGAGCACAGATACGCAGTATTTT. Protein product: CASSPSGSTDTQYF.

This clone was detected once. The genes are TRBV6-5 and TRBJ2-5; no firm D call. The CDR3 runs to 10 residues. The V and J ends lost 6 bases and 2 bases respectively, with 1 base between them. Germline values: CDR1 MNHEY, CDR2 SVGAGI. CDR3 sequence: CASRQETQYF. CDR3 bases: TGTGCCAGCAGACAAGAGACCCAGTACTTC.

This clone was seen a single time. CDR3 coding DNA: TGTGCCATCAGTGAGGGGAGACAGGGGGATAATGAGCAGTTCTTC. Its translation is CAISEGRQGDNEQFF. The chain recombines TRBV10-3 with TRBJ2-1; 9 nucleotides line up with TRBD1. Trimming took 2 bases from V and 7 from J; bases not matched to a gene: 6. From germline, CDR1 is ENHRY and CDR2 SYGVKD. CDR3 length: 15 residues.

V usage is TRBV19 and J usage is TRBJ1-2; 10 positions match TRBD1. V dropped 4 bases and J dropped 4; count of bases not matched to a gene: 6. The CDR3 has 15 amino acids. Germline V gene lookup returns CDR1 LNHDA and CDR2 SQIVND (reference sequence). The CDR3: CASSRGQGVLYGYTF. In nucleotides, the CDR3 is TGTGCCAGTAGTAGAGGACAGGGGGTCCTCTATGGCTACACCTTC.

This chain connects TRBV3-1 (or the pseudogene TRBV3-2) to TRBJ1-3, with 7 bases aligning to TRBD1. Germline V CDR1 and CDR2: LGHDT, YNNKEL (reference sequence). The CDR3 is 15 residues long. V shed 3 bases and J 2 bases; nucleotides not matched to a gene: 4. Here the CDR3 DNA reads TGTGCCAGCAGCCAGCCTACAGGGGCTGGAAACACCATATATTTT. Amino acid sequence: CASSQPTGAGNTIYF.

This chain uses TRBV2 with TRBJ2-1; TRBD2 matches 13 bases. V dropped 2 bases and J dropped 6; count of bases not matched to a gene: 10. The germline gives CDR1 SNHLY, CDR2 FYNNEI. The CDR3 consists of 18 residues. The CDR3 loop reads CASSERPLTSGRANEQFF. The CDR3 DNA reads as TGTGCCAGCAGTGAAAGGCCCCTCACTAGCGGGAGGGCCAATGAGCAGTTCTTC.

As concerns this clone: Compared with germline, one end of the junction differs, possibly owing to a read error. Within the sample, other DNA sequences also encode this same CDR3. The chain recombines TRBV6-5 with TRBJ1-2; no firm D call. Germline CDR1 MNHEY, CDR2 SVGAGI. This CDR3 region has 16 residues. In DNA form, the CDR3 reads TGTGCTAGCAGTTACTCGACGATAGGGTCTTCCTATGGCTACACCTTC. Amino acid sequence: CASSYSTIGSSYGYTF.

This rearrangement joins TRBV5-1 to TRBJ2-7; 11 bases match TRBD2. This CDR3 has 15 amino acids. After removal of 1 base from V and 3 bases from J, the junction contained 3 bases not matched to a gene. Germline V CDR1 and CDR2: SGHRS, YFSETQ. CDR3 amino acids: CASSLPGLADYEQYF. The CDR3, as DNA: TGCGCCAGCAGCTTGCCGGGACTAGCGGACTACGAGCAGTACTTC.

The chain employs TRBV6-5 and TRBJ1-1; tentative D call: TRBD1 (5 bases). Looked up from germline, CDR1 is MNHEY and CDR2 is SVGAGI. Between the trimmed V and J ends, which lost 7 bases and 1 base, there was a span of 10 bases. The CDR3 runs 13 residues. The CDR3 DNA follows: TGTGCCAGCACAGGGTTTCAGAACACTGAAGCTTTCTTT. Its translation is CASTGFQNTEAFF.

The gene calls are TRBV19 and TRBJ2-7, with unresolved D. Trimming pared 5 bases from V and 3 bases from J, leaving 11 bases between. The germline CDR1 and CDR2 sequences are LNHDA and SQIVND (reference sequence). The CDR3 covers 13 residues. CDR3 bases: TGTGCCAGTAGTCGGAGTTTAAGCTACGAGCAGTACTTC. The encoded protein is CASSRSLSYEQYF.

The chain couples TRBV11-1 to TRBJ1-3, with 7 bases that match TRBD1. The CDR3 runs 14 residues. Looked up from germline, CDR1 is SGHAT and CDR2 is FQDESV (reference sequence). The V gene end was trimmed by 5 bases and the J gene end by 2 bases; junction bases not matched to a gene: 3. The CDR3 protein is CASSQQGTGNTIYF. The CDR3 DNA follows: TGTGCCAGCAGCCAACAGGGGACTGGAAACACCATATATTTT.

The rearrangement uses TRBV7-6 and TRBJ2-2; 13 positions match TRBD2. This CDR3 has 16 residues. Unmatched junction bases numbered 7, after V lost 5 bases and J lost 7 bases. Looked up from germline, CDR1 is SGHVS and CDR2 is FNYEAQ. The CDR3 loop reads CASSPGTSGVVGELFF. As DNA, the CDR3 is TGTGCCAGCAGCCCGGGGACTAGCGGGGTGGTCGGGGAGCTGTTTTTT.